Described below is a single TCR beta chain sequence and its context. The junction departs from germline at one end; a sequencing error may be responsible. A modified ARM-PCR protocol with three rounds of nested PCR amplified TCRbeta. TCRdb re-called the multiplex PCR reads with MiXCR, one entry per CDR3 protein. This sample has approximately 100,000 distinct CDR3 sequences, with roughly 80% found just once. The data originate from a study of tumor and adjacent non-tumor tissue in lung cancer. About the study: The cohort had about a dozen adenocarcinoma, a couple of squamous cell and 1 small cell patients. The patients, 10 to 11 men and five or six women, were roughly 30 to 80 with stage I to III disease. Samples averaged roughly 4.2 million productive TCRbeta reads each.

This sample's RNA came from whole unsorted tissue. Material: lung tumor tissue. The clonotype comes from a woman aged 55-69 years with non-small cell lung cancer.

This CDR3 is CVSSSAWAQYF. The DNA of the CDR3 is TGTGTCAGCAGTTCCGCTTGGGCTCAGTACTTC. The gene calls are TRBV28 and TRBJ2-5, with D unresolved. Germline V gives CDR1 MDHEN, CDR2 SYDVKM. This CDR3 region has 11 residues.